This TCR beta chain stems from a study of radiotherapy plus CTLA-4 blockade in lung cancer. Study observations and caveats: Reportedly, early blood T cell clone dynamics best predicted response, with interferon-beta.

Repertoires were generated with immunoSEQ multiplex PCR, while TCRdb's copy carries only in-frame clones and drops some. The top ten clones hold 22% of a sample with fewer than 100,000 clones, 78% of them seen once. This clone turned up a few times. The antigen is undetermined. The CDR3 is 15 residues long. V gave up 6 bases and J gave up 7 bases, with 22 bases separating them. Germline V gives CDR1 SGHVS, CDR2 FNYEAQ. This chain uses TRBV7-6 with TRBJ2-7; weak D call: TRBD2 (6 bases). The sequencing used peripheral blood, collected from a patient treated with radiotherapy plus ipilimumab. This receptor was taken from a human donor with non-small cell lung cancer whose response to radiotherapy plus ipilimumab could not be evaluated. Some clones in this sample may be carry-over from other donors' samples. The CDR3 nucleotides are TGTGCCAGCAGTCTAGCCGGGGGACGGACGTCGGAGCAGTACTTC. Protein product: CASSLAGGRTSEQYF.